This is a list of T cell receptor beta chains from one sample in a study of beta chain features in type 1 diabetes. The repertoire was sequenced with immunoSEQ multiplex PCR; TCRdb's copy has only in-frame clones and lacks some. The sample holds 300,000 to 350,000 clones, 14% seen once. The sequenced sample consisted of central memory CD4+ T cells from blood. The receptors come from a young man in good health. CDR3s include the opening cysteine and the closing phenylalanine or tryptophan. D genes are given only for firm matches. Rows give clone size only sometimes, using once, few, many, or a class for an expanded clone.

v_call: TRBV7-2; d_call: .; j_call: TRBJ1-1; clone_size: few; cdr3_aa: CASRIAADRNTEAFF; cdr3_nt: TGTGCCAGCAGAATAGCCGCGGACAGGAACACTGAAGCTTTCTTT
v_call: TRBV7-9; d_call: .; j_call: TRBJ1-1; clone_size: many; cdr3_aa: CASSSALGIETEAFF; cdr3_nt: TGTGCCAGCAGCTCCGCCCTTGGGATAGAGACTGAAGCTTTCTTT
v_call: TRBV6-1; d_call: .; j_call: TRBJ2-1; clone_size: many; cdr3_aa: CAISELSGAGNEQFF; cdr3_nt: TGTGCCATCAGTGAATTATCGGGGGCTGGGAATGAGCAGTTCTTC
v_call: TRBV4-3; d_call: .; j_call: TRBJ1-1; clone_size: few; cdr3_aa: CASSQEIFRSPFF; cdr3_nt: TGCGCCAGCAGCCAAGAAATTTTCCGTTCGCCTTTCTTT
v_call: TRBV6-1; d_call: TRBD1; j_call: TRBJ2-5; clone_size: few; cdr3_aa: CASSGRGYRETQYF; cdr3_nt: TGTGCCAGCAGTGGCAGGGGGTATCGAGAGACCCAGTACTTC
v_call: TRBV6-6; d_call: .; j_call: TRBJ1-6; clone_size: few; cdr3_aa: CASRFDSNYNSPLHF; cdr3_nt: TGTGCCAGCAGATTCGACTCCAACTATAATTCACCCCTCCACTTT
v_call: TRBV6-1; d_call: .; j_call: TRBJ2-3; clone_size: .; cdr3_aa: CASSASVSADTQYF; cdr3_nt: TGTGCCAGCAGTGCTAGCGTCTCGGCAGATACGCAGTATTTT
v_call: TRBV2; d_call: .; j_call: TRBJ2-7; clone_size: few; cdr3_aa: CASSQSVYEQYF; cdr3_nt: TGTGCCAGCAGCCAGTCGGTTTACGAGCAGTACTTC
v_call: TRBV5-1; d_call: TRBD2; j_call: TRBJ2-5; clone_size: .; cdr3_aa: CASSRDVTLATKRGETQYF; cdr3_nt: TGCGCCAGCAGCCGAGATGTTACACTAGCGACCAAACGGGGCGAGACCCAGTACTTC
v_call: TRBV7-6; d_call: .; j_call: TRBJ1-1; clone_size: few; cdr3_aa: CASSGSGMGNTEAFF; cdr3_nt: TGTGCCAGCAGCGGATCAGGGATGGGCAACACTGAAGCTTTCTTT
v_call: TRBV19; d_call: .; j_call: TRBJ2-5; clone_size: .; cdr3_aa: CASSLGGARETQYF; cdr3_nt: TGTGCCAGCAGCTTAGGAGGGGCGCGAGAGACCCAGTACTTC
v_call: TRBV6-5; d_call: .; j_call: TRBJ1-2; clone_size: .; cdr3_aa: CASSQSHYSGYTF; cdr3_nt: TGTGCCAGCAGCCAATCCCATTACTCCGGCTACACCTTC
v_call: TRBV6-1; d_call: .; j_call: TRBJ2-5; clone_size: many; cdr3_aa: CASSKSEETQYF; cdr3_nt: TGTGCCAGCAGCAAGAGTGAGGAGACCCAGTACTTC
v_call: TRBV18; d_call: TRBD2; j_call: TRBJ2-2; clone_size: .; cdr3_aa: CASSLLSGLAGVAGELFF; cdr3_nt: TGTGCCAGCTCACTACTCTCTGGACTAGCGGGGGTCGCCGGGGAGCTGTTTTTT
v_call: TRBV5-1; d_call: .; j_call: TRBJ2-5; clone_size: .; cdr3_aa: CASSLERGTQYF; cdr3_nt: TGCGCCAGCAGCTTGGAGAGGGGGACCCAGTACTTC
v_call: TRBV19; d_call: .; j_call: TRBJ1-1; clone_size: .; cdr3_aa: CASSIGSQGNTEAFF; cdr3_nt: TGTGCCAGTAGTATAGGAAGTCAGGGGAACACTGAAGCTTTCTTT
v_call: TRBV23-1; d_call: .; j_call: TRBJ2-3; clone_size: many; cdr3_aa: CASSPTLVSTDTQYF; cdr3_nt: TGCGCCAGCAGTCCAACGCTCGTGAGCACAGATACGCAGTATTTT
v_call: TRBV11-2; d_call: .; j_call: TRBJ2-4; clone_size: .; cdr3_aa: CASSLARNIQYF; cdr3_nt: TGTGCCAGCAGCTTAGCGCGGAACATTCAGTACTTC
v_call: TRBV13; d_call: .; j_call: TRBJ2-6; clone_size: .; cdr3_aa: CASSDYVSNVLTF; cdr3_nt: TGTGCCAGCAGTGACTATGTTTCCAACGTCCTGACTTTC
v_call: TRBV27; d_call: TRBD2; j_call: TRBJ2-3; clone_size: few; cdr3_aa: CASSSIAGGRGTQYF; cdr3_nt: TGTGCCAGCAGTTCAATAGCGGGGGGGCGGGGTACGCAGTATTTT
v_call: TRBV20-1; d_call: .; j_call: TRBJ1-1; clone_size: .; cdr3_aa: CTAGGTLGAFF; cdr3_nt: TGCACCGCCGGAGGGACCTTGGGGGCTTTCTTT
v_call: TRBV7-2; d_call: .; j_call: TRBJ1-1; clone_size: .; cdr3_aa: CASSPDRDTEAFF; cdr3_nt: TGTGCCAGCAGCCCAGACCGGGACACTGAAGCTTTCTTT
v_call: TRBV7-3; d_call: TRBD2; j_call: TRBJ2-1; clone_size: .; cdr3_aa: CASSSTGLAGADNEQFF; cdr3_nt: TGTGCCAGCAGCTCCACCGGGCTAGCGGGAGCCGATAATGAGCAGTTCTTC
v_call: TRBV4-3; d_call: .; j_call: TRBJ2-4; clone_size: few; cdr3_aa: CASSQDLFLGWESKNIQYF; cdr3_nt: TGCGCCAGCAGCCAAGACTTATTCCTGGGCTGGGAGTCCAAAAACATTCAGTACTTC
v_call: TRBV28; d_call: .; j_call: TRBJ1-5; clone_size: few; cdr3_aa: CASSLLQSNQPQHF; cdr3_nt: TGTGCCAGCAGTTTACTCCAGAGCAATCAGCCCCAGCATTTT
v_call: TRBV15; d_call: TRBD1; j_call: TRBJ1-5; clone_size: many; cdr3_aa: CATSRGTGGGQPQHF; cdr3_nt: TGTGCCACCAGCAGAGGGACAGGGGGAGGTCAGCCCCAGCATTTT
v_call: TRBV19; d_call: .; j_call: TRBJ1-5; clone_size: many; cdr3_aa: CASSIPRSNQPQHF; cdr3_nt: TGTGCCAGTAGTATCCCCAGGTCCAATCAGCCCCAGCATTTT
v_call: TRBV7-9; d_call: TRBD2; j_call: TRBJ2-1; clone_size: .; cdr3_aa: CASSRTSGSSNEQFF; cdr3_nt: TGTGCCAGCAGCCGGACTAGCGGGAGTTCCAATGAGCAGTTCTTC
v_call: TRBV19; d_call: TRBD1; j_call: TRBJ2-2; clone_size: many; cdr3_aa: CASSVGTGGTGELFF; cdr3_nt: TGTGCCAGTAGTGTCGGGACAGGGGGCACCGGGGAGCTGTTTTTT
v_call: TRBV10-3; d_call: TRBD1; j_call: TRBJ1-5; clone_size: few; cdr3_aa: CASSPRDRASNQPQHF; cdr3_nt: TGTGCCAGCAGTCCCCGGGACAGAGCGAGCAATCAGCCCCAGCATTTT
v_call: TRBV7-2; d_call: .; j_call: TRBJ2-5; clone_size: .; cdr3_aa: CASSAGTEETQYF; cdr3_nt: TGTGCCAGCAGCGCCGGGACGGAAGAGACCCAGTACTTC
v_call: TRBV6-1; d_call: .; j_call: TRBJ2-7; clone_size: few; cdr3_aa: CASSKSYEQYF; cdr3_nt: TGTGCCAGCAGTAAGTCCTACGAGCAGTACTTC
v_call: TRBV4-3; d_call: .; j_call: TRBJ1-2; clone_size: .; cdr3_aa: CASSQGWRTYGYTF; cdr3_nt: TGCGCCAGCAGCCAAGGATGGCGCACCTATGGCTACACCTTC
v_call: TRBV29-1; d_call: TRBD1; j_call: TRBJ1-2; clone_size: few; cdr3_aa: CSVETGTAYGYTF; cdr3_nt: TGCAGCGTCGAAACCGGGACAGCGTATGGCTACACCTTC
v_call: TRBV7-2; d_call: TRBD2; j_call: TRBJ2-7; clone_size: few; cdr3_aa: CASSVTSGRYEQYF; cdr3_nt: TGTGCCAGCAGCGTGACTAGCGGCCGGTACGAGCAGTACTTC
v_call: TRBV30; d_call: .; j_call: TRBJ1-5; clone_size: .; cdr3_aa: CAWSGFSNQPQHF; cdr3_nt: TGTGCCTGGAGTGGATTTAGCAATCAGCCCCAGCATTTT
v_call: TRBV15; d_call: TRBD1; j_call: TRBJ1-1; clone_size: .; cdr3_aa: CATSSRTGANTEAFF; cdr3_nt: TGTGCCACCAGCAGCAGGACAGGGGCGAACACTGAAGCTTTCTTT
v_call: TRBV7-2; d_call: .; j_call: TRBJ2-5; clone_size: .; cdr3_aa: CASSLVPGDQETQYF; cdr3_nt: TGTGCCAGCAGCTTAGTTCCAGGGGACCAAGAGACCCAGTACTTC
v_call: TRBV29-1; d_call: .; j_call: TRBJ1-1; clone_size: .; cdr3_aa: CSVEAGPGSAFF; cdr3_nt: TGCAGCGTTGAAGCCGGCCCCGGGTCGGCTTTCTTT
v_call: TRBV9; d_call: .; j_call: TRBJ2-1; clone_size: .; cdr3_aa: CASSGSSYNEQFF; cdr3_nt: TGTGCCAGCAGCGGCAGCTCCTACAATGAGCAGTTCTTC
v_call: TRBV9; d_call: TRBD1; j_call: TRBJ2-7; clone_size: .; cdr3_aa: CASSVGTGISYEQYF; cdr3_nt: TGTGCCAGCAGCGTTGGGACAGGGATTTCCTACGAGCAGTACTTC
v_call: TRBV5-1; d_call: TRBD1; j_call: TRBJ1-4; clone_size: .; cdr3_aa: CASSFDRAGEKLFF; cdr3_nt: TGCGCCAGCAGCTTCGACAGGGCGGGTGAAAAACTGTTTTTT
v_call: TRBV19; d_call: .; j_call: TRBJ2-5; clone_size: .; cdr3_aa: CASTHVVGRGFSETQYF; cdr3_nt: TGTGCCAGTACCCACGTCGTGGGCAGGGGTTTTAGTGAGACCCAGTACTTC
v_call: TRBV10-3; d_call: .; j_call: TRBJ1-4; clone_size: few; cdr3_aa: CAISDSTDSGLGKLFF; cdr3_nt: TGTGCCATCAGTGACAGCACCGACAGCGGGCTCGGAAAACTGTTTTTT
v_call: TRBV14; d_call: .; j_call: TRBJ2-2; clone_size: many; cdr3_aa: CASSQETRVWSGELFF; cdr3_nt: TGTGCCAGCAGCCAAGAGACAAGGGTTTGGTCCGGGGAGCTGTTTTTT
v_call: TRBV4-2; d_call: .; j_call: TRBJ1-5; clone_size: few; cdr3_aa: CASSQDLQAADQPQHF; cdr3_nt: TGTGCCAGCAGCCAAGATCTCCAGGCGGCGGATCAGCCCCAGCATTTT
v_call: TRBV30; d_call: TRBD2; j_call: TRBJ2-3; clone_size: .; cdr3_aa: CAWSVGGSTDTQYF; cdr3_nt: TGTGCCTGGAGTGTAGGCGGGAGTACAGATACGCAGTATTTT
v_call: TRBV6-5; d_call: .; j_call: TRBJ1-1; clone_size: .; cdr3_aa: CASSYSVGREDTEAFF; cdr3_nt: TGTGCCAGCAGTTACTCGGTTGGCAGGGAGGACACTGAAGCTTTCTTT
v_call: TRBV10-2; d_call: .; j_call: TRBJ1-2; clone_size: few; cdr3_aa: CASTQRAFYGYTF; cdr3_nt: TGCGCCAGCACCCAAAGGGCCTTCTATGGCTACACCTTC
v_call: TRBV27; d_call: .; j_call: TRBJ2-1; clone_size: many; cdr3_aa: CASRQQNEQFF; cdr3_nt: TGTGCCAGCAGACAGCAGAATGAGCAGTTCTTC
v_call: TRBV7-3; d_call: .; j_call: TRBJ1-3; clone_size: .; cdr3_aa: CASSFGPSSSGNTIYF; cdr3_nt: TGTGCCAGCAGCTTTGGACCATCGAGCTCTGGAAACACCATATATTTT
v_call: TRBV15; d_call: .; j_call: TRBJ2-5; clone_size: many; cdr3_aa: CATSRDKAAETQYF; cdr3_nt: TGTGCCACCAGCAGAGATAAGGCAGCAGAGACCCAGTACTTC
v_call: TRBV30; d_call: TRBD1; j_call: TRBJ2-5; clone_size: few; cdr3_aa: CAWSVLGQGQETQYF; cdr3_nt: TGTGCCTGGAGTGTACTTGGACAGGGCCAAGAGACCCAGTACTTC
v_call: TRBV16; d_call: .; j_call: TRBJ1-3; clone_size: .; cdr3_aa: CATTGFSGNTIYF; cdr3_nt: TGTGCCACCACCGGTTTCTCTGGAAACACCATATATTTT
v_call: TRBV5-6; d_call: .; j_call: TRBJ1-2; clone_size: .; cdr3_aa: CASRPDHARGYTF; cdr3_nt: TGTGCCAGCAGGCCCGATCACGCCCGTGGCTACACCTTC
v_call: TRBV7-9; d_call: .; j_call: TRBJ2-3; clone_size: .; cdr3_aa: CASNEWGGASTDTQYF; cdr3_nt: TGTGCCAGCAACGAATGGGGCGGAGCTAGCACAGATACGCAGTATTTT
v_call: TRBV7-9; d_call: .; j_call: TRBJ2-4; clone_size: .; cdr3_aa: CASSAGARGNIQYF; cdr3_nt: TGTGCCAGCAGCGCGGGGGCCCGGGGAAACATTCAGTACTTC
v_call: TRBV7-3; d_call: .; j_call: TRBJ2-5; clone_size: few; cdr3_aa: CASSQGPEETQYF; cdr3_nt: TGTGCCAGCAGCCAGGGACCAGAAGAGACCCAGTACTTC
v_call: TRBV4-3; d_call: .; j_call: TRBJ1-4; clone_size: .; cdr3_aa: CASSPISSSGQYEKLFF; cdr3_nt: TGCGCCAGCAGCCCAATCTCCTCGTCGGGTCAATATGAAAAACTGTTTTTT